The sequence of this T cell receptor beta chain was determined in a study of radiation and T cells in renal cell carcinoma. Study-wide points: Baseline intratumoral clonotype presence is unknown without pretreatment biopsies.

The time point: baseline pretreatment blood. Sample treatment: 15 Gy SBRT to primary tumor, nephrectomy 4 weeks later. Blood was sampled at baseline, 2 weeks and 4 weeks after SBRT. Clear cell pathology was present in this patient's renal cell carcinoma. The V gene lost 8 bases and the J gene lost 1 base, with 13 bases spanning the gap. The CDR3 runs 14 residues. Germline lookup yields CDR1 SGHVS and CDR2 FNYEAQ. Points on this clone: What it binds is unknown.

Sequencing was performed with immunoSEQ multiplex PCR; in TCRdb, only in-frame clones are kept and a portion is missing. The profile shows 110,000 to 150,000 clones, around four fifths of them singletons. The gene calls are TRBV7-6 and TRBJ2-3; D gene ambiguous. This TCR derives from a woman between 45 and 65 years old with renal cell carcinoma. The sequences come from blood, collected from a patient whose treatment included radiotherapy and nephrectomy. CDR3 bases: TGTGCCAGCGGGCGGATCGGGCGCACAGATACGCAGTATTTT. As protein: CASGRIGRTDTQYF.